This T cell receptor beta chain was identified in a study of blood T cell repertoires in COVID-19. Across the whole study: The origin of the acute and convalescent COVID-19 samples was the United States, Italy and Spain.

Germline values: CDR1 MNHEY, CDR2 SMNVEV (reference sequence). The CDR3 is 15 residues long. V was pared by 5 bases and J by 3 bases, with 10 bases of the junction left unmatched. Clones were read by immunoSEQ multiplex PCR, and TCRdb kept only the in-frame ones, dropping some. The sample holds about 230,000 clones, roughly 80% seen once. The chain carries TRBV27 and TRBJ2-7; TRBD1 agrees at 7 bases. Sequenced sample: peripheral blood. This TCR was sampled from a woman between 65 and 79 years old with active or convalescent COVID-19. CDR3 loop: CASSPISGTDYEQYF. CDR3 bases: TGTGCCAGCAGTCCCATCTCCGGGACAGACTACGAGCAGTACTTC.